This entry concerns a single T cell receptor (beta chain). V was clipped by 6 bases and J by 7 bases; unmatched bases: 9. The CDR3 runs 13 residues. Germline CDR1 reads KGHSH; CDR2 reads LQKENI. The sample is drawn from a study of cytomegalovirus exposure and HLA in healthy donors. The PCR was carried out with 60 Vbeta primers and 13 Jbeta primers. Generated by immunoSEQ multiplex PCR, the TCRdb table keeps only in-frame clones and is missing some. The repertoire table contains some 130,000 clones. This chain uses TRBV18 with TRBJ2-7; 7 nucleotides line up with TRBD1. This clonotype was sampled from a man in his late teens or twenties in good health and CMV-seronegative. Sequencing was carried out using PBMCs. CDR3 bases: TGTGCCAGCTCCGGGACAGAGGAGCTGGAGCAGTACTTC. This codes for CASSGTEELEQYF.